This T cell receptor (beta chain) was captured in a study of T-cell memory formation after mild COVID-19. Study details: TCR clusters largely stayed donor specific.

Notes on the study in general: Researchers found some responding clones in pre-infection memory, a sign that cross-reactive memory joined. From day 15 to 85, contracting clones were balanced between CD4 and CD8, whereas later expanders leaned toward CD4+.

TCRdb independently ran MiXCR on the 5' RACE reads; one entry per CDR3 protein. The table has more than 300,000 distinct CDR3 sequences, approximately 22% seen once. A note on this clonotype: Its antigen is undetermined.

Germline CDR1 is SGHRS and CDR2 is YFSETQ. V gave up 0 bases and J gave up 0 bases, with 10 bases separating them. The CDR3 is 15 amino acids. This TCR was recovered from a man between 18 and 35 years old who had mild COVID-19 (a few samples of this study predate the infection). Cell type and time point are not known. The sample was PBMCs or a T cell subset sorted from them (not recorded which). The chain combines TRBV5-1 with TRBJ2-7; no reliable D call. The CDR3 loop reads CASSLEGSLSYEQYF. The CDR3 region has the DNA TGCGCCAGCAGCTTGGAAGGGTCCCTCTCCTACGAGCAGTACTTC.